These T cell receptor beta chains were read from a single sample in a study of cytomegalovirus exposure and HLA in healthy donors. This table comes from immunoSEQ multiplex PCR, and its TCRdb copy is limited to in-frame clones, with some not included. The profile shows about 120,000 clones, roughly 78% of them singletons. The material sequenced was PBMCs. These receptors were taken from a man aged 25-45 years in good health and CMV-seropositive. The CDR3 runs from the conserved cysteine through the conserved F or W. A D gene is named only where the DNA matches it firmly. Where a row states a size, it is once, few, many or the class of an expanded clone; other rows omit it.

J	size	V	D	DNA	CDR3
TRBJ2-2	.	TRBV6-8	.	TGTGCCAGCAGGTCGTCCCGACTGATAAGACCGAACACCGGGGAGCTGTTTTTT	CASRSSRLIRPNTGELFF
TRBJ2-3	.	TRBV7-2	.	TGTGCCAGCAGCTTATTTCAGGGGCCCACAGATACGCAGTATTTT	CASSLFQGPTDTQYF
TRBJ2-2	few	TRBV7-2	TRBD2	TGTGCCAGCAGCTGGACTAGCGGGACCGGGGAGCTGTTTTTT	CASSWTSGTGELFF
TRBJ2-1	.	TRBV5-1	TRBD2	TGCGCCAGCAGCTTTAACGAAAGGCTAGCGGGGTGGATTAGGACAAGCAATGAGCAGTTCTTC	CASSFNERLAGWIRTSNEQFF
TRBJ2-7	.	TRBV27	TRBD1	TGTGCCATCCCTGGACAGGGCGGTACCGAGCAGTACTTC	CAIPGQGGTEQYF
TRBJ2-4	once	TRBV19	.	TGTGCCAGTAGTCCATCCCGGTGGGGGGACGCCAAAAACATTCAGTACTTC	CASSPSRWGDAKNIQYF
TRBJ2-7	.	TRBV30	TRBD1	TGTGCCTGGAGTGCCCCGGGACAGGGTGCCTACGAGCAGTACTTC	CAWSAPGQGAYEQYF
TRBJ1-1	.	TRBV7-2	.	TGTGCCAGCAGCGTAGAAAAGAGGATGAACACTGAAGCTTTCTTT	CASSVEKRMNTEAFF
TRBJ1-1	few	TRBV6-5	TRBD1	TGTGCCAGCAGTTACTCCAGGGGGGCAAAGAACACTGAAGCTTTCTTT	CASSYSRGAKNTEAFF
TRBJ2-2	.	TRBV7-2	.	TGTGCCAGCAGCTTAGATGTCTATCTCACCGGGGAGCTGTTTTTT	CASSLDVYLTGELFF
TRBJ2-7	.	TRBV4-1	.	TGCGCCAGCAGCCAAGATAGCCGAGGATACTACGAGCAGTACTTC	CASSQDSRGYYEQYF
TRBJ2-4	few	TRBV11-2	TRBD2	TGTGCCAGCAGTCCCGTAGCGGGAATATCAAACATTCAGTACTTC	CASSPVAGISNIQYF
TRBJ1-5	.	TRBV11-2	.	TGTGCCAGCAGCCGGGGGGGCAGGTTGGATCAGCCCCAGCATTTT	CASSRGGRLDQPQHF
TRBJ2-1	.	TRBV27	TRBD2	TGTGCCAGCAGTAGAGGCGGGAGCTATGAGCAGTTCTTC	CASSRGGSYEQFF
TRBJ2-5	once	TRBV19	TRBD2	TGTGCCAGTGCGGGGGATTGGGGCGAGACCCAGTACTTC	CASAGDWGETQYF
TRBJ1-1	.	TRBV20-1	.	TGCAGTGCTAGAGGGACTTCTGAAGCTTTCTTT	CSARGTSEAFF
TRBJ2-1	.	TRBV20-1	.	TGCAGTGCTAGGAGGATTCCTGAGCAGTTCTTC	CSARRIPEQFF
TRBJ2-6	.	TRBV19	.	TGTGCCAGTAGTATTGGGGCGTTTTCTGGGGCCAACGTCCTGACTTTC	CASSIGAFSGANVLTF
TRBJ1-4	few	TRBV5-1	.	TGCGCCAGCAGCTTGGCCGTCGGGCGGGCTAATGAAAAACTGTTTTTT	CASSLAVGRANEKLFF
TRBJ2-7	.	TRBV2	.	TGTGCCAGCCGCGGGGACCGCTACGAGCAGTACTTC	CASRGDRYEQYF
TRBJ2-5	.	TRBV12-5	TRBD1	TGTGCTAGTGGTCCAGGGGGACAAGAGACCCAGTACTTC	CASGPGGQETQYF
TRBJ2-1	.	TRBV29-1	.	TGCAGCGGTGGGGTCGGTTTCGGGGTTGAGCAGTTCTTC	CSGGVGFGVEQFF
TRBJ2-4	.	TRBV4-2	TRBD2	TGTGCCAGCGGGGGGGGACTGGGCAAATACATTCAGTACTTC	CASGGGLGKYIQYF
TRBJ2-7	.	TRBV28	.	TGTGCCAGCGGGTCAGGGGCCTACGAGCAGTACTTC	CASGSGAYEQYF
TRBJ1-3	.	TRBV6-5	TRBD1	TGTGCCAGCGAGGCAGGGGGCTCTGGAAACACCATATATTTT	CASEAGGSGNTIYF
TRBJ2-7	few	TRBV11-3	TRBD1	TGTGCCAGCAGCCCCAGGGGGAATTCCTACGAGCAGTACTTC	CASSPRGNSYEQYF
TRBJ2-1	.	TRBV30	.	TGTGCCTGGAGTACCGCGGGCAATGAGCAGTTCTTC	CAWSTAGNEQFF
TRBJ2-7	many	TRBV5-6	TRBD2	TGTGCCAGCAGTACGCAACTAGCGGTCTACGAGCAGTACTTC	CASSTQLAVYEQYF
TRBJ2-7	.	TRBV11-2	TRBD2	TGTGCCAGCAGTCAAGCGGGAGGCTCCTACGAGCAGTACTTC	CASSQAGGSYEQYF
TRBJ2-1	.	TRBV6-6	TRBD2	TGTGCCAGCAGTTACCCAGCGGGATTGGGAAATGAGCAGTTCTTC	CASSYPAGLGNEQFF
TRBJ1-6	.	TRBV7-5	.	.	CARSLVGQGNSPLHF
TRBJ2-3	once	TRBV11-2	TRBD1	TGTGCCAGCAGCTTAGGGGGGACAGGTGGTGTTACGCAGTATTTT	CASSLGGTGGVTQYF
TRBJ1-1	.	TRBV5-8	TRBD1	TGTGCCAGCAGCTTACAGGGGGTGATGAACACTGAAGCTTTCTTT	CASSLQGVMNTEAFF
TRBJ2-3	once	TRBV15	.	TGTGCCACCAGCAGAGCCCCCTCAGATACGCAGTATTTT	CATSRAPSDTQYF
TRBJ2-1	once	TRBV5-5	TRBD2	TGTGCCAGCAGCCTAGCGGGAGGGACCTACAATGAGCAGTTCTTC	CASSLAGGTYNEQFF
TRBJ2-7	.	TRBV27	.	TGTGCCAGCAGGTCGGACAACTACGAGCAGTACTTC	CASRSDNYEQYF
TRBJ2-5	few	TRBV9	TRBD2	TGTGCCAGCAGCGTAACTCCGGGACTATTTCAAGAGACCCAGTACTTC	CASSVTPGLFQETQYF
TRBJ2-1	.	TRBV27	TRBD2	TGTGCCAGCAGTACGGGACTAGCGGGATTCAATGAGCAGTTCTTC	CASSTGLAGFNEQFF
TRBJ2-6	.	TRBV9	TRBD2	TGTGCCAGCAGCGGGGAGGTAGCGGGAACTGGGGCCAACGTCCTGACTTTC	CASSGEVAGTGANVLTF
TRBJ2-5	.	TRBV30	.	TGTGCCTGGAGTTCACAGGCGGGGCGGCAAGAGACCCAGTACTTC	CAWSSQAGRQETQYF
TRBJ2-2	.	TRBV27	TRBD2	TGTGCCAGCAGTTTATTACCACCGGGACTAGCGGCGAACACCGGGGAGCTGTTTTTT	CASSLLPPGLAANTGELFF
TRBJ1-2	.	TRBV19	TRBD1	TGTGCCAGTAGAGGGACAGGATTTAACTATGGCTACACCTTC	CASRGTGFNYGYTF
TRBJ2-2	.	TRBV28	TRBD1	TGTGCCAGCAGTGGGGACAGGGGTTGGGGCGGGGAGCTGTTTTTT	CASSGDRGWGGELFF
TRBJ2-5	few	TRBV9	.	TGTGCCAGCAGCAGGGGTGGGGAGACCCAGTACTTC	CASSRGGETQYF
TRBJ2-1	.	TRBV6-1	TRBD2	TGTGCCAGCAGTGAAACGAGCGGGAGCTCCTACAATGAGCAGTTCTTC	CASSETSGSSYNEQFF
TRBJ2-2	.	TRBV29-1	.	TGCAGCGTCGCCCGGGGGGCCCCGAACACCGGGGAGCTGTTTTTT	CSVARGAPNTGELFF
TRBJ1-5	.	TRBV6-5	TRBD1	TGTGCCAGCAGCTCGGGGACAGGGAGACATCAGCCCCAGCATTTT	CASSSGTGRHQPQHF
TRBJ1-5	once	TRBV5-4	TRBD1	TGTGCCAGCAGCTCCCTTCCCGGGACAGGGGGTCTTCAGCCCCAGCATTTT	CASSSLPGTGGLQPQHF
TRBJ1-1	few	TRBV7-2	.	TGTGCCAGCAGCCCTCTTTTCAGGAACACTGAAGCTTTCTTT	CASSPLFRNTEAFF
TRBJ1-1	.	TRBV29-1	.	TGCAGCGTGAACCGGGACACTGAAGCTTTCTTT	CSVNRDTEAFF